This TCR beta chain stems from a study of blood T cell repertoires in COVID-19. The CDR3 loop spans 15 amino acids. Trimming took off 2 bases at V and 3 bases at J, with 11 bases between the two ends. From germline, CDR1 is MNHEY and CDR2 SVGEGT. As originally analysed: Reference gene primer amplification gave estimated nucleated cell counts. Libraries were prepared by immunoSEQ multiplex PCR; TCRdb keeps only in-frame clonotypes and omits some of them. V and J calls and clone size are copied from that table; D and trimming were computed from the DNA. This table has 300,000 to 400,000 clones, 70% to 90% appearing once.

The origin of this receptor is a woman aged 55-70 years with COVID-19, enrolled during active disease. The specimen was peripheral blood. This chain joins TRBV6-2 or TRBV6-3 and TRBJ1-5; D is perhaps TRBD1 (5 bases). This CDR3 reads CASSYTGGDNQPQHF. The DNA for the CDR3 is TGTGCCAGCAGTTACACTGGGGGGGACAATCAGCCCCAGCATTTT.